These 18 T cell receptor beta chains originate from one sample sequenced in a study of blood T cell repertoires in COVID-19. The table came from immunoSEQ multiplex PCR; TCRdb's copy has only in-frame clones and leaves some out. The sample lists about 210,000 clones, 70% to 85% occurring once. What was sequenced was peripheral blood. The receptors shown here come from a woman older than 75 with COVID-19, enrolled during active disease.

V gene TRBV2 combines with J gene TRBJ1-1; tentatively, D is TRBD1 (5 bases). The CDR3 runs 14 residues. The germline gives CDR1 SNHLY, CDR2 FYNNEI. The V gene lost 7 bases and the J gene lost 3 bases, with 15 bases spanning the gap. In DNA form, the CDR3 reads TGTGCCAGCATGCCGGGGGTAGGGTACACTGAAGCTTTCTTT. This gives the protein CASMPGVGYTEAFF.

This rearrangement joins TRBV27 to TRBJ2-1; possibly TRBD2 for D (6 bases). The CDR3 spans 12 residues. V was cut by 8 bases and J by 7 bases, with 12 bases left in between. Germline loops: CDR1 MNHEY, CDR2 SMNVEV (reference sequence). CDR3 sequence reads: CASGRDWNEQFF. CDR3 sequence (DNA): TGTGCCAGCGGGCGGGATTGGAATGAGCAGTTCTTC.

The rearrangement links TRBV5-1 to TRBJ2-7; TRBD2 aligns across 8 bases. V was clipped by 5 bases and J by 2 bases; unmatched bases: 12. CDR1 is SGHRS, CDR2 YFSETQ, per germline. The CDR3 is 16 residues long. The CDR3 spells CASSFGSGSTAYEQYF. The CDR3 DNA sequence: TGCGCCAGCAGTTTCGGGAGCGGGAGTACCGCCTACGAGCAGTACTTC.

This chain links TRBV5-1 with TRBJ2-7; 13 bases line up with TRBD2. Germline V lookup: CDR1 SGHRS, CDR2 YFSETQ. CDR3 length: 17 amino acids. Trimming took 4 bases from V and 3 from J; bases not matched to a gene: 10. Written as DNA, the CDR3 is TGCGCCAGCAGCCCGGGGACTAGCGGGGCCCGGGGCTACGAGCAGTACTTC. This sequence encodes CASSPGTSGARGYEQYF.

Regarding this clone: One junction end disagrees with the germline gene, perhaps due to a read error. The V and J genes are TRBV5-8 and TRBJ2-1; 9 nucleotides match TRBD1. The V gene's germline CDR1 is SGHTS and CDR2 YDEGEE. The CDR3 is 13 residues long. The CDR3 nucleotides are TGTGCCAGCAGCTCACGGCCGGGACAGGGATGTATCTTC. Protein sequence: CASSSRPGQGCIF.

The chain links TRBV18 to TRBJ2-5; 8 bases fit TRBD2. After removal of 0 bases from V and 8 bases from J, the junction contained 5 bases not matched to a gene. Per germline, CDR1 KGHSH and CDR2 LQKENI. The CDR3 is made up of 14 amino acids. The DNA of the CDR3 is TGTGCCAGCTCACCACCGTCGGGGGGGCAAACCCAGTACTTC. This gives the protein CASSPPSGGQTQYF.

This clone was picked up a small number of times. V and J are TRBV20-1 and TRBJ1-1; the D gene is possibly TRBD1 (5 bases). Germline assignment: CDR1 DFQATT and CDR2 SNEGSKA (reference sequence). The CDR3 spans 11 residues. This CDR3 reads CKMTVNTEAFF. CDR3 DNA: TGCAAGATGACAGTGAACACTGAAGCTTTCTTT.

The chain couples TRBV9 to TRBJ2-5; D perhaps matches TRBD2 (5 bases). Germline values: CDR1 SGDLS, CDR2 YYNGEE. The length of the CDR3 is 15 residues. The germline V and J ends were trimmed by 0 bases and 5 bases, with 14 bases remaining between them. Here the CDR3 DNA reads TGTGCCAGCAGCGTAGCGGGCGGGCGGGTGGAGACCCAGTACTTC. Protein sequence: CASSVAGGRVETQYF.

The V gene is TRBV11-2, the J gene TRBJ1-3, with 7 nucleotides matching TRBD1. Germline V lookup: CDR1 SGHAT, CDR2 FQNNGV. CDR3 length: 16 amino acids. The J segment lost 4 bases and the V segment lost 1 base, leaving 7 bases of the junction unmatched. As DNA, the CDR3 is TGTGCCAGCAGCTTAGGTGACAGGGTCCGGGGAAACACCATATATTTT. It translates to CASSLGDRVRGNTIYF.

Remarks on this clone: Other nucleotide sequences in the sample specify the same CDR3. This chain links TRBV7-9 with TRBJ1-3; tentatively, D is TRBD1 (5 bases). The germline V gene has CDR1 SEHNR and CDR2 FQNEAQ (reference sequence). This CDR3 contains 17 residues. V was trimmed by 0 bases and J by 4 bases, leaving 16 bases between them. The DNA of the CDR3 is TGTGCCAGCAGCTTAGCCTCGGGGACTAGCTCCGGAAACACCATATATTTT. The encoded protein is CASSLASGTSSGNTIYF.

About this clone: Different DNA sequences within this sample yield the same CDR3. V gene TRBV5-1 combines with J gene TRBJ2-3; TRBD2 aligns across 9 bases. Germline-derived CDR1 and CDR2 are SGHRS and YFSETQ. The J segment lost 3 bases and the V segment lost 0 bases, leaving 5 bases of the junction unmatched. The CDR3 covers 16 residues. The CDR3 loop is CASSLGGGAGTDTQYF. The CDR3 nucleotides read TGCGCCAGCAGCTTGGGCGGGGGGGCCGGTACAGATACGCAGTATTTT.

This clone has just one count. The CDR3 protein is CASRYLGTGVNEQFF. The CDR3 coding sequence is TGTGCCAGCAGATATTTAGGGACAGGGGTCAATGAGCAGTTCTTC. This chain uses TRBV6-5 with TRBJ2-1; 10 nucleotides agree with TRBD1. Trimming removed 6 bases from V and 6 bases from J; junction bases left unmatched: 8. Germline V CDR1 and CDR2: MNHEY, SVGAGI. The CDR3 loop spans 15 amino acids.

This clone was seen just once. The genes are TRBV4-1 and TRBJ2-2, with 8 bases aligning to TRBD2. The CDR3 consists of 17 residues. V gave up 0 bases and J gave up 1 base; unmatched junction bases: 4. The germline V gene has CDR1 MGHRA and CDR2 YSYEKL. The CDR3 is CASSQEGLGGNTGELFF. The CDR3 DNA reads TGCGCCAGCAGCCAAGAGGGACTAGGGGGGAACACCGGGGAGCTGTTTTTT.

The chain is built from TRBV3-1 (or the pseudogene TRBV3-2) and TRBJ1-1; D is possibly TRBD1 (5 bases). The CDR3 extends over 14 amino acids. V lost 5 bases, J lost 2 bases, and 12 bases lay in between. From germline, CDR1 is LGHDT and CDR2 YNNKEL (reference sequence). CDR3 nucleotides: TGTGCCAGCAGCGCCGGGGGTTCCAACACTGAAGCTTTCTTT. Translation gives CASSAGGSNTEAFF.

The chain recombines TRBV28 with TRBJ2-3, with TRBD2 identical over 8 bases. Germline CDR1 reads MDHEN; CDR2 reads SYDVKM. CDR3 length: 15 amino acids. The V gene end was trimmed by 6 bases and the J gene end by 2 bases; junction bases not matched to a gene: 7. The chain's CDR3 is CASRGAGGNTDTQYF. DNA for the CDR3: TGTGCCAGCAGGGGTGCGGGAGGTAACACAGATACGCAGTATTTT.

The rearrangement uses TRBV5-4 and TRBJ1-3; a possible D gene is TRBD1 (6 bases). The CDR3 has 14 amino acids. The germline V gene encodes CDR1 SGHNT and CDR2 YYREEE (reference sequence). The V end was cut by 4 bases, the J end by 6 bases, with 14 bases between. The CDR3 sequence is CASSLRGAENTIYF. CDR3 in DNA: TGTGCCAGCAGCCTGCGGGGGGCAGAAAACACCATATATTTT. Variable domain in full (rest from reference TRBV5-4 and TRBJ1-3): ETGVTQSPTHLIKTRGQQVTLRCSSQSGHNTVSWYQQALGQGPQFIFQYYREEENGRGNFPPRFSGLQFPNYSSELNVNALELDDSALYLCASSLRGAENTIYFGEGSWLTVV.

This chain uses TRBV6-5 with TRBJ1-4, with D uncertain. V gave up 5 bases and J gave up 12 bases, with 16 bases separating them. The CDR3 sequence is 13 residues long. Germline loops: CDR1 MNHEY, CDR2 SVGAGI. The CDR3, as DNA: TGTGCCAGCAGTCGTCCGGGAAGGTGGGAACTGTTTTTT. Translating gives CASSRPGRWELFF.

This sequence joins TRBV5-1 and TRBJ1-1, with D perhaps TRBD1 (5 bases). Trimming left V 0 bases short and J 6 bases short, with 12 bases between. Per the germline V gene, CDR1 is SGHRS and CDR2 is YFSETQ. This CDR3 has 14 residues. The CDR3 spells CASSLAGAGPEAFF. Written as DNA, the CDR3 is TGCGCCAGCAGCTTGGCCGGCGCAGGGCCTGAAGCTTTCTTT.